Listed here are 18 T cell receptor beta chains from one sample, sequenced in a study of vaccination and CD4 T cells after COVID-19. These TCRs are of unknown antigen specificity. Sequence data for DNA of cultured CD4+ T cells were generated by the Oncomine TCR Beta short-read assay. TCRdb recomputed calls from the PCR reads with MiXCR, one row per CDR3 protein. In the table there are more than 10,000 distinct CDR3 sequences, 65% to 80% of which are singletons. The treatment here: 10-day PBMC culture with coronavirus spike peptide pools or control peptides (ViraFEST assay). Material: CD4+ T cells from blood, cultured in vitro. These receptors were collected from a human donor who had recovered from COVID-19.

The rearrangement uses TRBV30 and TRBJ1-1; no clear D. V was clipped by 3 bases and J by 7 bases, with 12 bases between them. This CDR3 spans 12 amino acids. The germline V gene encodes CDR1 GTSNPN and CDR2 SVGIG (reference sequence). The CDR3 bases are TGTGCCTGGAGGGTTCGGGAGGGTGAAGCTTTCTTT. Its translation: CAWRVREGEAFF.

The chain has TRBV7-8 and TRBJ1-2; the match to TRBD1 covers 7 bases. Germline loops: CDR1 SGHVS, CDR2 FQNEAQ. The length of the CDR3 is 12 residues. V was clipped by 4 bases and J by 8 bases; unmatched bases: 4. CDR3: CASSSTGLGYTF. DNA of the CDR3: TGTGCCAGCAGCTCGACAGGGCTGGGCTACACCTTC.

The rearrangement links TRBV20-1 to TRBJ1-5; 8 nucleotides match TRBD1. The junction had 5 bases not matched to a gene; V was cut back by 3 bases and J by 4 bases. CDR1 DFQATT and CDR2 SNEGSKA come from the germline V gene (reference sequence). This CDR3 is 14 amino acids long. The CDR3 reads CSARDRVRNQPQHF. DNA of the CDR3: TGCAGTGCTAGGGACAGGGTTCGGAATCAGCCCCAGCATTTT.

This clonotype was picked up a small number of times. The CDR3 here is CASSYLTGRNEQYF. In DNA, the CDR3 is TGTGCCAGCAGTTACTTGACAGGGAGGAACGAGCAGTACTTC. J is TRBJ2-7 and V is TRBV6-5, with TRBD1 as a possible D gene (7 bases). This CDR3 is built from 14 residues. CDR1 and CDR2 (germline): MNHEY, SVGAGI. V dropped 1 base and J dropped 5 bases, with 12 bases sitting between them.

The chain links TRBV10-3 to TRBJ1-1, with TRBD1 matching over 8 bases. Per germline, CDR1 ENHRY and CDR2 SYGVKD. This CDR3 is built from 16 residues. Germline trimming cut 3 bases from V and 4 bases from J; bases unmatched to any gene: 10. The CDR3 DNA follows: TGTGCCATCAGTGACGCGGGACAGGCATCAGTCACTGAAGCTTTCTTT. Translated, it gives CAISDAGQASVTEAFF.

This chain connects TRBV6-5 to TRBJ2-7; D is possibly TRBD1 or TRBD2 (5 bases each). Germline values: CDR1 MNHEY, CDR2 SVGAGI. The CDR3 contains 16 residues. V lost 0 bases to trimming and J lost 9 bases, with 21 bases between them. The chain's CDR3 is CASSYSAERTGPGQYF. The CDR3 DNA reads as TGTGCCAGCAGTTACTCTGCTGAACGGACGGGACCCGGGCAGTACTTC.

The chain employs TRBV24-1 and TRBJ2-4; 9 bases align to TRBD1. J was trimmed by 6 bases and V by 9 bases; bases with no gene match: 5. CDR3 size: 13 residues. Germline CDR1 KGHDR, CDR2 SFDVKD. This chain's CDR3 is CATGQTGGNIQYF. In nucleotides, the CDR3 is TGTGCCACCGGACAGACAGGGGGAAACATTCAGTACTTC.

This chain uses TRBV24-1 with TRBJ1-4, with TRBD1 identical over 8 bases. CDR1 is KGHDR, CDR2 SFDVKD, per germline. The CDR3 spans 13 residues. The ends lost 10 bases at V and 7 bases at J; junction bases unmatched: 7. The CDR3 here is CATGETGVEKLFF. The CDR3, as DNA: TGTGCCACAGGGGAGACAGGGGTTGAAAAACTGTTTTTT.

This chain uses TRBV24-1 with TRBJ1-5; D is undetermined. The germline CDR1 and CDR2 sequences are KGHDR and SFDVKD. The CDR3 runs to 14 residues. Trimming cost V 5 bases and J 0 bases, with 7 bases left between them. CDR3 protein: CATSGQNSNQPQHF. The CDR3 DNA reads TGTGCCACCAGTGGCCAGAATAGCAATCAGCCCCAGCATTTT.

The chain combines TRBV6-4 with TRBJ1-6; D is perhaps TRBD1 (5 bases). This CDR3 has 13 amino acids. Germline-derived CDR1 and CDR2 are MRHNA and SNTAGT. Trimming cost V 2 bases and J 8 bases, with 7 bases left between them. The CDR3 DNA reads TGTGCCAGCAGTGACGGGGACTATTCACCCCTCCACTTT. It translates to CASSDGDYSPLHF.

The CDR3 reads CASSPLRNSPLHF. The CDR3 bases are TGTGCCAGCAGTCCCCTTCGTAATTCACCCCTCCACTTT. The rearrangement uses TRBV28 and TRBJ1-6; D is undetermined. V lost 5 bases and J 6 bases, leaving 8 bases between the germline ends. CDR3 length equals 13 residues. CDR1 MDHEN and CDR2 SYDVKM come from the germline V gene.

The chain employs TRBV7-2 and TRBJ1-5, with D perhaps TRBD1 (5 bases). Germline assignment: CDR1 SGHTA and CDR2 FQGNSA. CDR3 length: 14 residues. Trimming cost V 5 bases and J 3 bases, with 11 bases left between them. For the CDR3, the DNA is TGTGCCAGCAGCCGACAGCCTTACAATCAGCCCCAGCATTTT. Amino acids: CASSRQPYNQPQHF. Supplemented by reference TRBV7-2 and TRBJ1-5, the full variable domain reads GAGVSQSPSNKVTEKGKDVELRCDPISGHTALYWYRQSLGQGLEFLIYFQGNSAPDKSGLPSDRFSAERTGGSVSTLTIQRTQQEDSAVYLCASSRQPYNQPQHFGDGTRLSIL.

This clonotype was picked up one time. The rearrangement joins TRBV2 to TRBJ1-2; 7 bases map to TRBD1. The V gene end was trimmed by 4 bases and the J gene end by 0 bases; junction bases not matched to a gene: 11. The germline gives CDR1 SNHLY, CDR2 FYNNEI. This CDR3 is 17 amino acids long. DNA for the CDR3: TGTGCCAGCAGTGTCCGGGACAGCGCCTTCACTAACTATGGCTACACCTTC. It specifies CASSVRDSAFTNYGYTF.

In its sample, this clonotype ranks as medium-sized (0.01 to 0.1%). The chain joins TRBV11-3 to TRBJ1-1; a possible D gene is TRBD1 (6 bases). V dropped 2 bases and J dropped 8 bases, with 15 bases sitting between them. The V gene's germline CDR1 is SGHNT and CDR2 YENEEA. The CDR3 length is 14 residues. The CDR3 reads CASSLTQGSREAFF. As DNA, the CDR3 is TGTGCCAGCAGCTTAACGCAGGGGAGTCGGGAAGCTTTCTTT.

J is TRBJ1-6 and V is TRBV20-1, with no clear D. In germline, CDR1 is DFQATT, CDR2 SNEGSKA (reference sequence). V gave up 7 bases and J gave up 0 bases, with 4 bases separating them. CDR3 length: 12 amino acids. DNA for the CDR3: TGCAGTGGCAGCTCCTATAATTCACCCCTCCACTTT. This translates into CSGSSYNSPLHF.

The CDR3 DNA sequence: TGTGCCAGCAGCGTACAGGGGGCCCACACTGAAGCTTTCTTT. Translation gives CASSVQGAHTEAFF. The chain joins TRBV5-4 to TRBJ1-1, with TRBD1 matching 9 bases. Trimming at V came to 4 bases and at J to 3 bases, leaving 4 bases not matched to a gene. The V gene's germline CDR1 is SGHNT and CDR2 YYREEE (reference sequence). The length of the CDR3 is 14 residues.

V and J are TRBV29-1 and TRBJ2-5, with D perhaps matching TRBD2 (6 bases). V shed 7 bases and J shed 4 bases, with 13 bases lying between them. The CDR3 extends over 12 amino acids. Per germline, CDR1 SQVTM and CDR2 ANQGSEA. The CDR3 here is CSAGGRGETQYF. As DNA, the CDR3 is TGCAGCGCCGGGGGACGTGGAGAGACCCAGTACTTC.

This chain joins TRBV20-1 and TRBJ1-2, with a tentative D call TRBD1 (5 bases). Germline values: CDR1 DFQATT, CDR2 SNEGSKA (reference sequence). V dropped 3 bases and J dropped 4 bases, with 12 bases sitting between them. The CDR3 loop spans 13 amino acids. The CDR3 DNA is TGCAGTGCTAGTAAGGACACCGCCTATGGCTACACCTTC. It codes for CSASKDTAYGYTF.